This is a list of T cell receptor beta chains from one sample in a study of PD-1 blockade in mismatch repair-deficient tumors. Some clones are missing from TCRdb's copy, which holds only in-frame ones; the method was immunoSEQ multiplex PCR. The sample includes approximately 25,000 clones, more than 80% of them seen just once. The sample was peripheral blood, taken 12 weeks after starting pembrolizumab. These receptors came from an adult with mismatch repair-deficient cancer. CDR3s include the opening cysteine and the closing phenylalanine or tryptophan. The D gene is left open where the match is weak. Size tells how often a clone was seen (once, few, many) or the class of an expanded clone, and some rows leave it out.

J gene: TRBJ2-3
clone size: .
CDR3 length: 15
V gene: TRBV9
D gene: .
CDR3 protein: CASSPHGRELDTQYF
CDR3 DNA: TGTGCCAGCAGCCCTCACGGCAGGGAGCTTGATACGCAGTATTTT

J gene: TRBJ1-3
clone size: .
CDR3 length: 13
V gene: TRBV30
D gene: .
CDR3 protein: CAWRFELGNTIYF
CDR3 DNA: TGTGCCTGGAGATTCGAACTGGGAAACACCATATATTTT

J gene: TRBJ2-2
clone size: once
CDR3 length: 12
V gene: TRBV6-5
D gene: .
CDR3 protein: CATAVGPGELFF
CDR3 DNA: TGTGCCACCGCGGTGGGGCCCGGGGAGCTGTTTTTT

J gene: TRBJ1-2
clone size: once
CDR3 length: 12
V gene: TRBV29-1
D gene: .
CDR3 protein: CSVERQNYGYTF
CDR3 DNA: TGCAGCGTTGAACGACAGAACTATGGCTACACCTTC

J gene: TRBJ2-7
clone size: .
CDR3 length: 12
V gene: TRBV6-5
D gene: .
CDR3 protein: CATGRQNFEQYF
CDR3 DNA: TGTGCCACAGGGCGTCAGAACTTCGAGCAGTACTTC

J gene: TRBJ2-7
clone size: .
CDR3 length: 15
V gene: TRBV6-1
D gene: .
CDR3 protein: CASSLLQDSTFEQYF
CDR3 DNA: TGTGCCAGCAGCCTCCTCCAGGACAGTACCTTCGAGCAGTACTTC

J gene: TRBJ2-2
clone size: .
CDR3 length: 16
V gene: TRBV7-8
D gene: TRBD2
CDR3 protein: CASSPGTSGTTGELFF
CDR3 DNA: TGTGCCAGCAGCCCCGGGACTAGCGGGACCACCGGGGAGCTGTTTTTT

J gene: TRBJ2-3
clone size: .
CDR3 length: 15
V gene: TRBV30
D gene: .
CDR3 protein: CACRRSGAGTDTQYF
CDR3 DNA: TGTGCCTGCAGACGTTCAGGTGCGGGGACAGATACGCAGTATTTT

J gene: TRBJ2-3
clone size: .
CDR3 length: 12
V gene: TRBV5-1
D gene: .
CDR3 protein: CASSQGSDTQYF
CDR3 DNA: TGCGCCAGCAGCCAGGGGTCAGATACGCAGTATTTT

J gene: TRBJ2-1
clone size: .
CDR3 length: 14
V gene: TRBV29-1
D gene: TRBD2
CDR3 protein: CSVEVGLAGIEQFF
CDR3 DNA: TGCAGCGTTGAGGTCGGACTAGCGGGTATTGAGCAGTTCTTC

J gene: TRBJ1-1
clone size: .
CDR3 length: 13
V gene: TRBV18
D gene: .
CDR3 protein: CASSGRGDTEAFF
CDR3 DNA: TGTGCCAGCTCAGGGCGGGGGGACACTGAAGCTTTCTTT

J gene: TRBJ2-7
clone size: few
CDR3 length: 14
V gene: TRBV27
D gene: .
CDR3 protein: CASSPRDTSYEQYF
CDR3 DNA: TGTGCCAGCAGTCCGCGGGACACCTCCTACGAGCAGTACTTC

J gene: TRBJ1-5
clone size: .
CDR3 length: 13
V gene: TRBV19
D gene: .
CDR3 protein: CASSLRRNQPQHF
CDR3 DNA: TGTGCCAGTAGTTTGCGTCGCAATCAGCCCCAGCATTTT

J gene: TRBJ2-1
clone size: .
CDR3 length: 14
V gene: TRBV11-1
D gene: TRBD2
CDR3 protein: CASSTSGSRHEQFF
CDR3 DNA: TGTGCCAGCAGCACTAGCGGGAGTCGGCATGAGCAGTTCTTC

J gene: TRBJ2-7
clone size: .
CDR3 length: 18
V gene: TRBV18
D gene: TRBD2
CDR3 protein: CASSPGLAGGWRSYEQYF
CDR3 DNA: TGTGCCAGCTCACCCGGACTAGCGGGAGGTTGGAGGTCCTACGAGCAGTACTTC

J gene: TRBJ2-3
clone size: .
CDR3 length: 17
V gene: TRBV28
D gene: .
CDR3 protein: CASRLPLGQGGTDTQYF
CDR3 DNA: TGTGCCAGCAGACTCCCCTTGGGGCAGGGTGGAACAGATACGCAGTATTTT

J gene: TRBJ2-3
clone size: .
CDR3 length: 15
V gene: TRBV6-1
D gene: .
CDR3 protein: CASSGAVVGSDTQYF
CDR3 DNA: TGTGCCAGCAGTGGGGCTGTTGTGGGTTCGGATACGCAGTATTTT

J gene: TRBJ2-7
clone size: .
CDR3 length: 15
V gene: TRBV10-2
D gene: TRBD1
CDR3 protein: CASSEYTGGLNEQYF
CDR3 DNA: TGCGCCAGCAGTGAGTATACAGGGGGCCTGAACGAGCAGTACTTC

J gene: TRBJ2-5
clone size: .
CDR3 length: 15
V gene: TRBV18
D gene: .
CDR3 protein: CASSPRGALKETQYF
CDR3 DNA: TGTGCCAGCTCACCACGGGGAGCCCTAAAAGAGACCCAGTACTTC

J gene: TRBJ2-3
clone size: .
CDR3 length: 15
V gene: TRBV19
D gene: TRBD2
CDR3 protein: CASSGTSGHTDTQYF
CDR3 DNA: TGTGCCAGTAGCGGGACTAGCGGGCACACAGATACGCAGTATTTT

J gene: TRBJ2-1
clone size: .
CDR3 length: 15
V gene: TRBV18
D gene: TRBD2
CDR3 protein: CASSPGTSKVHEQFF
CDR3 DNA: TGTGCCAGCTCACCAGGGACTAGCAAAGTTCATGAGCAGTTCTTC

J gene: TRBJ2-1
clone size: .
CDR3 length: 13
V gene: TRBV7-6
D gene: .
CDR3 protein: CASSADSINEQFF
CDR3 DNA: TGTGCCAGCAGCGCCGACAGCATCAATGAGCAGTTCTTC

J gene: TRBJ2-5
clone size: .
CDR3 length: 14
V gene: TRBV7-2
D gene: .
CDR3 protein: CASSLSLDQETQYF
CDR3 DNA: TGTGCCAGCAGCCTCAGCCTCGACCAAGAGACCCAGTACTTC

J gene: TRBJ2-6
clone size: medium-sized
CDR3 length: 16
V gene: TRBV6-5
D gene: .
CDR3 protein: CASSYSVRAGANVLTF
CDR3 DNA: TGTGCCAGCAGTTACTCTGTCCGGGCTGGGGCCAACGTCCTGACTTTC

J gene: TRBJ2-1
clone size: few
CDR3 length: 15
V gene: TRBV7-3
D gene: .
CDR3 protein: CASSLEGESYNEQFF
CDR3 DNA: TGTGCCAGCAGCCTCGAGGGGGAGTCCTACAATGAGCAGTTCTTC

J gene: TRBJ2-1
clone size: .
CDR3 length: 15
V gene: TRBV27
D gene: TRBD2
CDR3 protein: CASSYGTSGIHEQFF
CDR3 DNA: TGTGCCAGCAGTTACGGGACTAGCGGGATCCATGAGCAGTTCTTC

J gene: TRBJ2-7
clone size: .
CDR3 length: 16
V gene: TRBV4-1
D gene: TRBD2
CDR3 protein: CASSQVGAGVTYEQYF
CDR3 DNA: TGCGCCAGCAGCCAAGTCGGAGCGGGGGTAACCTACGAGCAGTACTTC

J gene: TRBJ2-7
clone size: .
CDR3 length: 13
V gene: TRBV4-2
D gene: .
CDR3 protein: CASSQEQGPEQYF
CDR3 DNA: TGTGCCAGCAGCCAAGAGCAGGGTCCCGAGCAGTACTTC

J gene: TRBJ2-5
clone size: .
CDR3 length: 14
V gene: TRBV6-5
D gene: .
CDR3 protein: CASSKGLLGETQYF
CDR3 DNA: TGTGCCAGCAGTAAGGGCCTACTTGGGGAGACCCAGTACTTC

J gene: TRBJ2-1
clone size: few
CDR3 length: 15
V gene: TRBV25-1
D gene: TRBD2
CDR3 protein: CASSETSGRAHEQFF
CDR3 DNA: TGTGCCAGCAGTGAGACTAGCGGGAGGGCGCATGAGCAGTTCTTC

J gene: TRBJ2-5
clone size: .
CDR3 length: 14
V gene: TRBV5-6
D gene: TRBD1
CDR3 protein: CASSFGTGRETQYF
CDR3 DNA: TGTGCCAGCAGCTTCGGGACAGGTCGAGAGACCCAGTACTTC